The present T cell receptor (beta chain) was sequenced within a study of PD-1 blockade in classical Hodgkin lymphoma. The study, taken as a whole, reports: Complete responders possessed baseline diversity comparable to newly diagnosed patients.

Germline assignment: CDR1 SGHTA and CDR2 FQGNSA. V lost 2 bases and J lost 7; bases outside the gene matches: 7. This CDR3 has 15 residues. With respect to this clone: The antigen is not known.

TCRdb keeps only in-frame clones here, not all; method: immunoSEQ multiplex PCR. The sample consists of around 18,000 clones, approximately 72% of them appearing once. The time point is: cycle 4 day 1 (C4D1), after 6 weeks of nivolumab. Every patient relapsed after autologous stem cell transplantation, and brentuximab vedotin exposure varied. Thawed PBMCs were the source of CD4+ T cells, purified by magnetic negative selection. The specimen comprised CD4+ T cells from blood, sampled before the fourth cycle of nivolumab. The chain has TRBV7-2 and TRBJ2-1, with TRBD2 identical over 8 bases. The TCR comes from a human donor with classical Hodgkin lymphoma. The CDR3 protein is CASSLSFAGGNEQFF. For the CDR3, the DNA is TGTGCCAGCAGCTTATCATTCGCGGGAGGTAATGAGCAGTTCTTC.